A selection of T cell receptor beta chains follows, all from one sample in a study of cytomegalovirus exposure and HLA in healthy donors. The data were produced by immunoSEQ multiplex PCR, yet TCRdb's version contains in-frame clones alone and is incomplete. The sample includes under 150,000 clones, roughly 65% of them seen just once. The sequenced sample was PBMCs. The receptor source for this set is a man in his forties in good health and CMV-seropositive. Each CDR3 is given with its conserved first and last residue. D genes are given only for firm matches. Part of the rows lack a size; the others show once, few, many or a class for expanded clones.

j_call d_call clone_size v_call cdr3_aa cdr3_nt
TRBJ2-7 NA many TRBV7-9 CASSDRYYEQYF TGTGCCAGCAGCGACAGGTACTACGAGCAGTACTTC
TRBJ2-3 NA NA TRBV6-4 CASSHDGEADTQYF TGTGCCAGCAGCCACGACGGGGAGGCAGATACGCAGTATTTT
TRBJ2-5 TRBD2 NA TRBV27 CASSLYSGGQETQYF TGTGCCAGCAGTTTATATTCCGGGGGGCAAGAGACCCAGTACTTC
TRBJ2-7 NA NA TRBV18 CASSPPPGYYEQYF TGTGCCAGCTCACCACCTCCAGGATACTACGAGCAGTACTTC
TRBJ2-7 TRBD1 NA TRBV7-8 CASGGQGRYEQYF TGTGCCAGCGGAGGACAGGGTAGATACGAGCAGTACTTC
TRBJ1-1 NA NA TRBV29-1 CSVSGSAGTEAFF TGCAGCGTTTCCGGGTCAGCGGGGACTGAAGCTTTCTTT
TRBJ1-2 NA NA TRBV6-5 CASSYSGQVYGYTF TGTGCCAGCAGTTACTCGGGGCAGGTCTATGGCTACACCTTC
TRBJ2-7 TRBD1 few TRBV11-3 CASSVGAGTVYEQYF TGTGCCAGCAGCGTAGGAGCCGGGACAGTCTACGAGCAGTACTTC
TRBJ1-4 NA NA TRBV2 CASSTGNNEKLFF TGTGCCAGCTCAACAGGGAATAATGAAAAACTGTTTTTT
TRBJ2-1 TRBD2 few TRBV15 CATSRELAGGSSYNEQFF TGTGCCACCAGCAGAGAGCTAGCGGGAGGGAGCTCCTACAATGAGCAGTTCTTC
TRBJ1-1 TRBD1 NA TRBV5-1 CASSYGQGEAFF TGCGCCAGCAGCTACGGACAGGGAGAAGCTTTCTTT
TRBJ2-2 NA NA TRBV5-6 CASSPAARGSTGELFF TGTGCCAGCAGCCCGGCGGCCAGGGGAAGTACCGGGGAGCTGTTTTTT
TRBJ2-3 NA NA TRBV10-1 CASSESISRGCTDTQYF TGCGCCAGCAGTGAGTCGATTTCCAGGGGATGCACAGATACGCAGTATTTT
TRBJ1-2 NA NA TRBV25-1 CASSEFLGQSSNYGYTF TGTGCCAGCAGTGAGTTCTTAGGACAGAGCTCTAACTATGGCTACACCTTC
TRBJ2-2 TRBD2 NA TRBV29-1 CSGTSGATGDGELFF TGCAGCGGGACTAGCGGTGCGACTGGGGACGGGGAGCTGTTTTTT
TRBJ2-1 TRBD2 NA TRBV19 CASSPLAAMYNEQFF TGTGCCAGTAGTCCACTAGCGGCCATGTACAATGAGCAGTTCTTC
TRBJ2-7 NA few TRBV27 CASSFIISGTKQYF TGTGCCAGCAGTTTTATAATTAGCGGTACCAAGCAGTACTTC
TRBJ2-5 TRBD1 few TRBV9 CASSVGGGEETQYF TGTGCCAGCAGCGTAGGAGGGGGCGAGGAGACCCAGTACTTC
TRBJ2-6 NA once TRBV7-9 CASSLGLSGANVLTF TGTGCCAGCAGCTTAGGTCTCTCTGGGGCCAACGTCCTGACTTTC
TRBJ2-7 TRBD1 NA TRBV5-1 CASSLGQGAIDEQYF TGCGCCAGCAGCTTGGGCCAGGGGGCAATCGACGAGCAGTACTTC
TRBJ1-2 NA NA TRBV7-2 CASSLVYRGYTF TGTGCCAGCAGCTTAGTATATCGGGGCTACACCTTC
TRBJ1-4 NA NA TRBV6-4 CARRGLNEKLFF TGTGCTCGCAGGGGCCTAAATGAAAAACTGTTTTTT
TRBJ2-5 NA NA TRBV11-2 CASSATRTTETQYF TGTGCCAGCAGCGCTACTCGGACTACCGAGACCCAGTACTTC
TRBJ2-1 NA NA TRBV7-3 CASSFLYNEQFF TGTGCCAGCAGCTTCTTATACAATGAGCAGTTCTTC
TRBJ2-5 TRBD2 few TRBV10-3 CAIKGTSENQETQYF TGTGCCATCAAAGGGACTAGCGAGAATCAAGAGACCCAGTACTTC
TRBJ1-5 NA NA TRBV2 CASLLQAGGQPQHF TGTGCCAGCCTCCTCCAGGCGGGAGGTCAGCCCCAGCATTTT
TRBJ2-1 TRBD2 few TRBV7-9 CASSQLAGAVNEQFF TGTGCCAGCAGTCAACTAGCGGGGGCGGTCAATGAGCAGTTCTTC
TRBJ1-4 NA NA TRBV19 CASSFLAQGVGIEKLFF TGTGCCAGTAGTTTCCTGGCACAGGGAGTGGGTATAGAAAAACTGTTTTTT
TRBJ1-1 NA few TRBV27 CASSFASAGAEAFF TGTGCCAGCAGTTTTGCGTCCGCAGGCGCTGAAGCTTTCTTT
TRBJ2-1 NA NA TRBV5-6 CASSGDEGAYNEQFF TGTGCCAGCAGCGGAGACGAGGGGGCCTACAATGAGCAGTTCTTC
TRBJ2-1 TRBD1 NA TRBV6-1 CASSSGTGPYNEQFF TGTGCCAGCAGTTCCGGGACAGGGCCCTACAATGAGCAGTTCTTC
TRBJ2-7 NA NA TRBV6-1 CASSEKTGYEQYF TGTGCCAGCAGTGAAAAGACAGGATACGAGCAGTACTTC
TRBJ2-1 NA few TRBV27 CASSLGSGGYNEQFF TGTGCCAGCAGTTTGGGGAGCGGCGGGTACAATGAGCAGTTCTTC
TRBJ2-3 TRBD2 few TRBV12-5 CASGLAGGPSDTQYF TGTGCTAGTGGACTAGCGGGAGGGCCCTCAGATACGCAGTATTTT
TRBJ2-3 TRBD1 few TRBV7-8 CASSSTTGVGDTQYF TGTGCCAGCAGCTCTACGACAGGGGTGGGAGATACGCAGTATTTT
TRBJ1-3 NA NA TRBV7-9 CASGGGFTAGNTIYF TGTGCCAGCGGAGGCGGGTTCACAGCGGGAAACACCATATATTTT
TRBJ2-7 TRBD2 NA TRBV6-6 CASSYGGGGANEQYF TGTGCCAGCAGTTACGGGGGCGGGGGGGCCAACGAGCAGTACTTC